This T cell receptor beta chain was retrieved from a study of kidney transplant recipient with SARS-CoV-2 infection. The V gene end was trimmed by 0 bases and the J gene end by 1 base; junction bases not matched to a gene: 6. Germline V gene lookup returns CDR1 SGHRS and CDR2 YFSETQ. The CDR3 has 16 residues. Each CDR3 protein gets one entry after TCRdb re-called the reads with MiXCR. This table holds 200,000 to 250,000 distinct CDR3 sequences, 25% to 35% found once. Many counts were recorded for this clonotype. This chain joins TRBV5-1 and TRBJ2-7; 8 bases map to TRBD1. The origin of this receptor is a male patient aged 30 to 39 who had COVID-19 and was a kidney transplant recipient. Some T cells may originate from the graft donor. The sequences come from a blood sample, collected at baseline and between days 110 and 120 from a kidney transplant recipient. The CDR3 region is CASSLAGGRLSYEQYF. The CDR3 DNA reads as TGCGCCAGCAGCTTGGCAGGGGGCCGTCTGTCCTACGAGCAGTACTTC.